Following are 13 T cell receptor beta chains from one sample sequenced in a study of blood T cell repertoires in COVID-19. The assay was immunoSEQ multiplex PCR, and TCRdb's table has in-frame clones only and misses some. The data show around 250,000 clones, approximately 84% seen once. Sequencing input: PBMCs or T cells enriched from blood (not recorded which). Every receptor here comes from a man aged 35 to 55 who had recovered from COVID-19.

The chain carries TRBV9 and TRBJ2-3, with D possibly being TRBD2 (6 bases). The CDR3 is 16 amino acids. V was trimmed by 7 bases and J by 2 bases, leaving 20 bases between them. Germline CDR1 and CDR2: SGDLS and YYNGEE. CDR3 nucleotides: TGTGCCAGCGGCGCACACTTCTCGGGGGACACAGATACGCAGTATTTT. Translating gives CASGAHFSGDTDTQYF.

This chain connects TRBV7-3 to TRBJ1-6; TRBD1 might be the D (6 bases). Trimming took 4 bases from V and 5 from J, leaving 12 bases between them. Germline V gives CDR1 SGHTA, CDR2 FQGTGA. The CDR3 runs to 15 residues. The CDR3 DNA follows: TGTGCCAGCAGCTCCCAGGACAGTGATAATTCACCCCTCCACTTT. It is translated as CASSSQDSDNSPLHF. The entire variable domain, with the rest obtained from reference TRBV7-3 and TRBJ1-6, is as follows: GAGVSQTPSNKVTEKGKYVELRCDPISGHTALYWYRQSLGQGPEFLIYFQGTGAADDSGLPNDRFFAVRPEGSVSTLKIQRTERGDSAVYLCASSSQDSDNSPLHFGNGTRLTVT.

The chain employs TRBV5-1 and TRBJ1-1, with 12 positions matching TRBD1. Trimming took 2 bases from V and 5 from J; bases not matched to a gene: 16. Germline V gives CDR1 SGHRS, CDR2 YFSETQ. CDR3 length: 19 residues. The CDR3, as DNA: TGCGCCAGCAGCTTATATCCGGGACAGGGGGCTGCCGGATCTACTGAAGCTTTCTTT. This encodes CASSLYPGQGAAGSTEAFF.

The chain recombines TRBV5-4 with TRBJ2-2; D gene ambiguous. This CDR3 region has 15 residues. V dropped 0 bases and J dropped 1 base, with 7 bases sitting between them. Germline assignment: CDR1 SGHNT and CDR2 YYREEE (reference sequence). The CDR3 region is CASSLVGRNTGELFF. In DNA, the CDR3 is TGTGCCAGCAGCTTGGTGGGCAGGAACACCGGGGAGCTGTTTTTT. Drawing the rest from reference TRBV5-4 and TRBJ2-2, the complete variable domain is ETGVTQSPTHLIKTRGQQVTLRCSSQSGHNTVSWYQQALGQGPQFIFQYYREEENGRGNFPPRFSGLQFPNYSSELNVNALELDDSALYLCASSLVGRNTGELFFGEGSRLTVL.

The chain has TRBV13 and TRBJ1-1, with 10 bases matching TRBD1. CDR1 is PRHDT and CDR2 is FYEKMQ in the germline V gene (reference sequence). The CDR3 has 15 amino acids. V was clipped by 5 bases and J by 3 bases; unmatched bases: 6. CDR3 residues: CASSPLGQGDTEAFF. CDR3 DNA: TGTGCCAGCAGCCCCTTAGGACAGGGGGACACTGAAGCTTTCTTT.

The gene calls are TRBV5-4 and TRBJ1-1; D not resolved. The CDR3 consists of 17 residues. CDR1 and CDR2 (germline): SGHNT, YYREEE (reference sequence). V lost 0 bases, J lost 5 bases, and 20 bases lay in between. The CDR3 DNA sequence: TGTGCCAGCAGCTTGGGTCCCCCGGGTCAAACGGGGACTGAAGCTTTCTTT. Its protein is CASSLGPPGQTGTEAFF.

The chain recombines TRBV5-5 with TRBJ1-2; perhaps TRBD1 as D (5 bases). The CDR3 loop spans 14 amino acids. V was shortened by 4 bases and J by 4 bases, with 14 bases between the two germline ends. In germline, CDR1 is SGHKS, CDR2 YYEKEE (reference sequence). CDR3: CASSQPGRVYGYTF. CDR3 nucleotide sequence: TGTGCCAGCAGCCAGCCGGGCAGGGTCTATGGCTACACCTTC.

Worth noting for this clone: The sample has other DNA sequences that encode this CDR3 too. The V and J genes are TRBV4-1 and TRBJ1-6; TRBD1 agrees at 7 bases. V lost 1 base, J lost 12 bases, and 3 bases stayed unmatched. The CDR3 is 13 residues long. Germline V gives CDR1 MGHRA, CDR2 YSYEKL. DNA for the CDR3: TGCGCCAGCAGCCAAGGACAGGGTTTACCCCTCCACTTT. Its translation is CASSQGQGLPLHF.

The chain employs TRBV4-1 and TRBJ2-2; D is unclear. The CDR3 runs 15 residues. Germline V gives CDR1 MGHRA, CDR2 YSYEKL. V was pared by 6 bases and J by 4 bases, with 15 bases between. The CDR3 nucleotides read TGCGCCAGCAGGGTTACCGGGTCTTTCACCGGGGAGCTGTTTTTT. It codes for CASRVTGSFTGELFF.

V is TRBV6-5 and J is TRBJ1-2, with TRBD1 identical over 7 bases. V lost 6 bases, J lost 12 bases, and 13 bases stayed unmatched. This CDR3 contains 13 residues. The germline CDR1 and CDR2 sequences are MNHEY and SVGAGI. This chain's CDR3 is CASSYRTGPGDTF. The CDR3 nucleotides are TGTGCCAGCAGCTACAGGACAGGCCCAGGGGACACCTTC.

The chain combines TRBV14 with TRBJ2-1; possibly TRBD2 for D (6 bases). This CDR3 has 15 amino acids. From germline, CDR1 is SGHDN and CDR2 FVKESK. Trimming removed 4 bases at V and 3 bases at J, with 13 bases between. The CDR3 here is CASSPLGGNYNEQFF. The CDR3 region has the DNA TGTGCCAGCAGCCCACTCGGGGGTAACTACAATGAGCAGTTCTTC. The whole variable domain, filled in from reference TRBV14 and TRBJ2-1, reads EAGVTQFPSHSVIEKGQTVTLRCDPISGHDNLYWYRRVMGKEIKFLLHFVKESKQDESGMPNNRFLAERTGGTYSTLKVQPAELEDSGVYFCASSPLGGNYNEQFFGPGTRLTVL.

In nucleotides, the CDR3 is TGTGCCAGCAGCGTAGGTTCGCAGGGCGATTCACCCCTCCACTTT. Translating it yields CASSVGSQGDSPLHF. This sequence joins TRBV9 and TRBJ1-6; D might be TRBD1 (5 bases). The CDR3 is made up of 15 amino acids. Trimming took 0 bases from V and 8 from J, leaving 12 bases between them. The germline V gene has CDR1 SGDLS and CDR2 YYNGEE.

The chain couples TRBV6-5 to TRBJ1-1; D unresolved. Germline CDR1 and CDR2: MNHEY and SVGAGI. The CDR3 runs 14 residues. Trimming shortened V by 4 bases and J by 1 base, and 10 bases separated the two germline ends. This chain's CDR3 is CASSSKWQNTEAFF. CDR3 coding DNA: TGTGCCAGCAGTTCGAAGTGGCAGAACACTGAAGCTTTCTTT.